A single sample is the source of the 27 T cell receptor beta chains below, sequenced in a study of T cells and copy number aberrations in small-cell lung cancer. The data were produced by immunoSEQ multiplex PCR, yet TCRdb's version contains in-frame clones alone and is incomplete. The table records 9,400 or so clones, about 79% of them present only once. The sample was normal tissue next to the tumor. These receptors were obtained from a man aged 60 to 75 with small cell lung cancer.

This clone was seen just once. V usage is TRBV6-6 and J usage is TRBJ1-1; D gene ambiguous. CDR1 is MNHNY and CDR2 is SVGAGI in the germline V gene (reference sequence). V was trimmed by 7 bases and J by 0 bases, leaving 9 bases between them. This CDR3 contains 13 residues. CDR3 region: CASTPPLNTEAFF. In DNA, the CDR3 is TGTGCCAGCACTCCCCCGCTGAACACTGAAGCTTTCTTT.

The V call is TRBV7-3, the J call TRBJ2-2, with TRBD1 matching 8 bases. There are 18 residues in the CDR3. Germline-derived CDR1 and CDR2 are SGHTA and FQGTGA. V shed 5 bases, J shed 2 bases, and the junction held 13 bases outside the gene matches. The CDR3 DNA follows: TGTGCCAGCAGCCCCGGTTCCGGCGGACAGGGCAACACCGGGGAGCTGTTTTTT. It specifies CASSPGSGGQGNTGELFF.

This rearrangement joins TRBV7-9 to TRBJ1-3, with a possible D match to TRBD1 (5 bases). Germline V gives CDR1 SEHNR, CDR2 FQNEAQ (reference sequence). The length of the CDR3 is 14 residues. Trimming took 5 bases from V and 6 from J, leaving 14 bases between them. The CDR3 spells CASSTLGRTNTIYF. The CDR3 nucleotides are TGTGCCAGCAGCACCCTGGGACGGACAAACACCATATATTTT.

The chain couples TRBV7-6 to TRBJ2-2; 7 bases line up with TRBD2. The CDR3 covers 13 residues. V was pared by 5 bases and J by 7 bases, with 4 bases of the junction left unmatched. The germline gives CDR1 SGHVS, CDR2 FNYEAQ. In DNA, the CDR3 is TGTGCCAGCAGCCTGGGGGGGATCGGGGAGCTGTTTTTT. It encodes CASSLGGIGELFF.

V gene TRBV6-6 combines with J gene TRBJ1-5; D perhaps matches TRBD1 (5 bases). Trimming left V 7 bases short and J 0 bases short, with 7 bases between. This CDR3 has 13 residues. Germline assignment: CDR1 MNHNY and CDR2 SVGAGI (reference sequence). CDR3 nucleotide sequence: TGTGCCAGCACCAGGGTTAGCAATCAGCCCCAGCATTTT. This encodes CASTRVSNQPQHF.

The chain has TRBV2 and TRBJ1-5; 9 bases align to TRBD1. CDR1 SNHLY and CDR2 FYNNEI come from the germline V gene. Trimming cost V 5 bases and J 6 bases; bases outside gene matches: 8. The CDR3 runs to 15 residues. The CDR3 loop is CASSPGTGFFQPQHF. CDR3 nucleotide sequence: TGTGCCAGCAGTCCCGGGACAGGGTTTTTTCAGCCCCAGCATTTT.

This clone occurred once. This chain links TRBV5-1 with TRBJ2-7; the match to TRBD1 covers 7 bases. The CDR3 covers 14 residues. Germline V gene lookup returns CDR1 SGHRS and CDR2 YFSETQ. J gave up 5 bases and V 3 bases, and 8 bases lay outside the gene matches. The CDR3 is CASSSDRVGNEQYF. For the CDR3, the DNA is TGCGCCAGCAGCTCCGACAGGGTCGGGAACGAGCAGTACTTC.

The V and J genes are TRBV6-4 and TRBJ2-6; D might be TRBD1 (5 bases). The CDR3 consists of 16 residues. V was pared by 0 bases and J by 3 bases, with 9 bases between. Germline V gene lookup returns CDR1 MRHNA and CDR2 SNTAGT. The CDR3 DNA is TGTGCCAGCAGTGACTCGAGTAGGGGTGGGGCCAACGTCCTGACTTTC. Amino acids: CASSDSSRGGANVLTF.

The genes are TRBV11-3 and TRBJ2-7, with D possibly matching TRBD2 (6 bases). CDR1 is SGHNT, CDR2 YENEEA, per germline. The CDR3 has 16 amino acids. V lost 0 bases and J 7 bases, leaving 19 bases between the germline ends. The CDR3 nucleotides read TGTGCCAGCAGCTTAGATCGGGCTCTATCAAGCGGGGAGCAGTACTTC. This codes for CASSLDRALSSGEQYF.

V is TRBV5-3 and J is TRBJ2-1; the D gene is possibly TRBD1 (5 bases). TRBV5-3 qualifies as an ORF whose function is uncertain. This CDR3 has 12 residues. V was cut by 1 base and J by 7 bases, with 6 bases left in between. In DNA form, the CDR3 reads TGTGCCAGAAGCTTGAAGGGGAATGAGCAGTTCTTC. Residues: CARSLKGNEQFF.

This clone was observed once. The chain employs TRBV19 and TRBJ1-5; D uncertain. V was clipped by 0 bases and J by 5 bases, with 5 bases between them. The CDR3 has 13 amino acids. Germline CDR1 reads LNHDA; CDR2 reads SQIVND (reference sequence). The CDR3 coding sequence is TGTGCCAGTAGTATAGAACGCTATCAGCCCCAGCATTTT. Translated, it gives CASSIERYQPQHF.

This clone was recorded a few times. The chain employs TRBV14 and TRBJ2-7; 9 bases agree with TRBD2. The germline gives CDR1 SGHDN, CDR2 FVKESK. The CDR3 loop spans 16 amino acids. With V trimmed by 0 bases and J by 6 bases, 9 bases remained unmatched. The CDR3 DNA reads TGTGCCAGCAGCCAAGATCTGGAAGCGGGAGGAGGCGAGCAGTACTTC. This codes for CASSQDLEAGGGEQYF.

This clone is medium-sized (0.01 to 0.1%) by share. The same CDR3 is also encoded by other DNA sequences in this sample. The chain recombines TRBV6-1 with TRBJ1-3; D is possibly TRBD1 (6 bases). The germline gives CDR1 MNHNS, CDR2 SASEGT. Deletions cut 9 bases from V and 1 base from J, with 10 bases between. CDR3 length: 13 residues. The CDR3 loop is CASKQGSGNTIYF. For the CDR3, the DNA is TGTGCCAGTAAACAGGGATCTGGAAACACCATATATTTT.

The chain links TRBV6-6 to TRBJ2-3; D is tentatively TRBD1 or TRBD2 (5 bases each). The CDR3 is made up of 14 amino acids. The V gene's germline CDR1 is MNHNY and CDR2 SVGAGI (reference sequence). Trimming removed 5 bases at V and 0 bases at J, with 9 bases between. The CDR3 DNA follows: TGTGCCAGCAGTGGGTGGGACAGCACAGATACGCAGTATTTT. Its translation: CASSGWDSTDTQYF.

CDR3 loop: CASSLMGGHEQFF. In nucleotides, the CDR3 is TGTGCCAGCAGCTTAATGGGGGGGCATGAGCAGTTCTTC. The chain uses TRBV7-3 and TRBJ2-1; TRBD2 is a possible D gene (7 bases). There are 13 residues in the CDR3. Germline values: CDR1 SGHTA, CDR2 FQGTGA. Between the trimmed V and J ends, which lost 1 base and 8 bases, there was a span of 9 bases. Combining the CDR3 with reference TRBV7-3 and TRBJ2-1 gives the whole variable domain GAGVSQTPSNKVTEKGKYVELRCDPISGHTALYWYRQSLGQGPEFLIYFQGTGAADDSGLPNDRFFAVRPEGSVSTLKIQRTERGDSAVYLCASSLMGGHEQFFGPGTRLTVL.

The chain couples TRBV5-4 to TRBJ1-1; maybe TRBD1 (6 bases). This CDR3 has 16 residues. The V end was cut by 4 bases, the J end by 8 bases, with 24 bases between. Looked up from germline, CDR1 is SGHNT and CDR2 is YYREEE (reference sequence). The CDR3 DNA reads TGTGCCAGCAGCCCTCAACGTTCAGGGGTCGCATTCGAAGCTTTCTTT. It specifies CASSPQRSGVAFEAFF.

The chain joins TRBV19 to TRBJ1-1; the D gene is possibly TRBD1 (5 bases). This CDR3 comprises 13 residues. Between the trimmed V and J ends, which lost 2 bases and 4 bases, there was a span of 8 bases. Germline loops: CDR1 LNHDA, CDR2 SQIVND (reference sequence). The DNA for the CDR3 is TGTGCCAGTAGTATACGGGGGGGCACTGAAGCTTTCTTT. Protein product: CASSIRGGTEAFF.

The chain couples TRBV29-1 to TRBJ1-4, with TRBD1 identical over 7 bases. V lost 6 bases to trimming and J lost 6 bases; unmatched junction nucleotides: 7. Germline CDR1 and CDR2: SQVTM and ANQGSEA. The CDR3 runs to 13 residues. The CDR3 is CSVTNRGDEKLFF. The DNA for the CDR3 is TGCAGCGTAACCAACAGGGGAGATGAAAAACTGTTTTTT.

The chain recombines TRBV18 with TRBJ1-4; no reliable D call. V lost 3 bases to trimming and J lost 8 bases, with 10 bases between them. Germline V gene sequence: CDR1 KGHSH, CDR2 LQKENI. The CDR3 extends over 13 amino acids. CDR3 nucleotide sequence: TGTGCCAGCTCACCTCGTCCTGGGGAAAAACTGTTTTTT. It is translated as CASSPRPGEKLFF.

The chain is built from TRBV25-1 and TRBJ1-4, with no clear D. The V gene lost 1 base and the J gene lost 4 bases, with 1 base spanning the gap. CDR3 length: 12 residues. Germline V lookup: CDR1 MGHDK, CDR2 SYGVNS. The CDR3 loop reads CASSEFNEKLFF. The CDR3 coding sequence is TGTGCCAGCAGTGAATTTAATGAAAAACTGTTTTTT.

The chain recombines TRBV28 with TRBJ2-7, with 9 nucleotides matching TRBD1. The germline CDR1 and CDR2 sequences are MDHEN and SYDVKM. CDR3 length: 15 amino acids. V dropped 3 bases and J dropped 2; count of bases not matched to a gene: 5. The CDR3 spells CASSFGDRVTYEQYF. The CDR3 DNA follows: TGTGCCAGCAGTTTTGGGGACAGGGTAACCTACGAGCAGTACTTC.

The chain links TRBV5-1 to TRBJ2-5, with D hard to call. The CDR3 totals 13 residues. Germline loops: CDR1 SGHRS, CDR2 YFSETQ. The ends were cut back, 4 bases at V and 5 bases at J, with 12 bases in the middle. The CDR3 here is CASSPGDKETQYF. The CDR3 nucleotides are TGCGCCAGCAGCCCAGGAGATAAGGAGACCCAGTACTTC.

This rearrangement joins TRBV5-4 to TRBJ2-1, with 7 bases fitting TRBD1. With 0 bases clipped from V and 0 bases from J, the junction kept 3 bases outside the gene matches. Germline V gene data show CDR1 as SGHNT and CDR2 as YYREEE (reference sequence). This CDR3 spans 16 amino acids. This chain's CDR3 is CASSLGTGRSYNEQFF. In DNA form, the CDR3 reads TGTGCCAGCAGCTTGGGGACAGGCCGCTCCTACAATGAGCAGTTCTTC.

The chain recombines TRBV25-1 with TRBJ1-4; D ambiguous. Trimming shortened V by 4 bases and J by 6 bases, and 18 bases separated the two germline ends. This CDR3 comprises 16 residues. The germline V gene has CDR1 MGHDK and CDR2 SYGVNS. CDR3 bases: TGTGCCAGCAGTGGCTCCCGGACGGTGAGCGATGAAAAACTGTTTTTT. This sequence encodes CASSGSRTVSDEKLFF.

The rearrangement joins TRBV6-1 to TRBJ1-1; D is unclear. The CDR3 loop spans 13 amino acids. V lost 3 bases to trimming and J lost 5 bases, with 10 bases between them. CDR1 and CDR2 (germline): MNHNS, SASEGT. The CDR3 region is CASSEGRKTEAFF. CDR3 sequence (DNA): TGTGCCAGCAGTGAGGGCCGGAAGACTGAAGCTTTCTTT.

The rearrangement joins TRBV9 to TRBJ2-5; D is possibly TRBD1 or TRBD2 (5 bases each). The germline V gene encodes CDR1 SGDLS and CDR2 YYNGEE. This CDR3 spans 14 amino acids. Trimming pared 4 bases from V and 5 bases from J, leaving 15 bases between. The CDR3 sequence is CASSLGDGRETQYF. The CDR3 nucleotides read TGTGCCAGCAGCTTAGGGGACGGTCGGGAGACCCAGTACTTC. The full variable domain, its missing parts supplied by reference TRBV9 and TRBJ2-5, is DSGVTQTPKHLITATGQRVTLRCSPRSGDLSVYWYQQSLDQGLQFLIQYYNGEERAKGNILERFSAQQFPDLHSELNLSSLELGDSALYFCASSLGDGRETQYFGPGTRLLVL.

The CDR3 is CASRGLAVNTGELFF. The DNA of the CDR3 is TGTGCCAGCAGGGGACTAGCGGTGAACACCGGGGAGCTGTTTTTT. This rearrangement joins TRBV6-1 to TRBJ2-2; 11 nucleotides align to TRBD2. CDR1 is MNHNS, CDR2 SASEGT, per germline. The CDR3 consists of 15 residues. The V segment lost 6 bases and the J segment 1 base; nucleotides outside the gene matches: 1.